The clone carrying this T cell receptor beta chain is a singleton in its sample. No antigen is known for it. This sample was taken from a study of cytomegalovirus exposure and HLA in healthy donors. Study observations and caveats: Most TCR sequences were uncommon, yet certain public TCRs appeared in many donors. A later analysis found first-cohort TCR clusters tended to co-occur in the 90 to 150 validation repertoires.

Germline CDR1 and CDR2: SGHRS and YFSETQ. After removal of 3 bases from V and 2 bases from J, the junction contained 6 bases not matched to a gene. This CDR3 contains 15 residues. Sequencing was performed with immunoSEQ multiplex PCR; in TCRdb, only in-frame clones are kept and a portion is missing. The table records about 83,000 clones, around 96% of them present only once. V gene TRBV5-1 combines with J gene TRBJ1-1, with TRBD1 matching over 8 bases. The sample was PBMCs. The sequence derives from a woman between 18 and 29 years old in good health and CMV-seronegative. CDR3 amino acids: CASSSGQGGNTEAFF. CDR3 nucleotide sequence: TGCGCCAGCAGCTCAGGACAGGGAGGAAACACTGAAGCTTTCTTT. Full variable domain (outside the CDR3, taken from reference TRBV5-1 and TRBJ1-1): KAGVTQTPRYLIKTRGQQVTLSCSPISGHRSVSWYQQTPGQGLQFLFEYFSETQRNKGNFPGRFSGRQFSNSRSEMNVSTLELGDSALYLCASSSGQGGNTEAFFGQGTRLTVV.